A single T cell receptor beta chain is shown here with its context. What this receptor recognizes is not known. No per-base quality is available; no much larger clone lies one base away. The cohort comprised hundreds of healthy bone marrow donors. At the time of sampling, all cohort members were nominally healthy, though unrecorded immune exposures were likely present. Of the 666 cohort members, 250 to 300 had positive CMV serostatus and fewer than 400 had negative CMV serostatus, and CMV serostatus was not recorded for the donor. Every donor gave a peripheral blood sample, and the peripheral blood mononuclear cells from that sample were used for TCR beta sequencing. The Qiagen DNeasy Blood Extraction Kit was used to extract genomic DNA from the blood cell samples. This record comes from a study of cytomegalovirus exposure and HLA in healthy donors (dated by TCRdb to 2016 to 2017). Regarding the complete study: An earlier analysis of roughly 500 of the donors reported 250 to 300 Gb of sequence data and around 120 million unique TCR beta sequences from 150 million to 200 million T cells. In a later analysis, previously published TCR beta repertoires from 666 donors were re-analyzed and high-resolution HLA genotyping was added so that TCR occurrence patterns could be studied. Several DR-DQ haplotypes were handled as single units for association and clustering because linkage in the cohort was strong. Among almost 400 genotyped donors of the cohort, an average of 235,054 unique TCR beta nucleotide sequences were sequenced per donor, around 18% of them non-productive. Of the 300 to 500 genotyped donors, more than 75% were placed in the genetic ancestry cluster associated with self-reported Caucasian donors. An early release covering 550 to 700 HLA-typed donors comprised about 290 gigabases of sequencing data and tens of millions of unique TCR sequences. In a later genetic analysis, genome-wide SNP genotypes for about three fifths of the roughly 670 donors were used, and that subset was treated as a discovery cohort. Typing coverage differed by locus: A, B, C, DRB1 and DQB1 were typed in roughly 629-640 donors, DQA1 in roughly 500, DPA1 in 606, and DPB1 in around 440. All discovery cohort repertoires had been generated using a single sequencing platform. Donor age, sex, ethnicity and CMV serostatus were compiled alongside the repertoire data. HLA typing included class I and class II loci at four-digit resolution. Using immunosequencing, the study profiled T cell repertoires from roughly 650 subjects and related those repertoires to cytomegalovirus serostatus. High-throughput TCR immunosequencing, statistical association of individual TCRs with disease status, and machine learning were combined to predict cytomegalovirus infection status. The aim of the study was to test whether cataloging public T cell receptors could identify signatures of past pathogen exposure. Rather than using new phenotypic data, the later analysis identified candidate immune exposures from TCR beta sequences and from how often those sequences occurred across donors. An earlier analysis of 500 to 750 of the donors applied high-throughput TCR beta sequencing to assess whether each TCR beta V gene segment acted as functional or pseudogenic. In addition to the first cohort of approximately 670 subjects, a separate validation cohort of about 120 different subjects was used. General findings and caveats noted by the study authors: In a later genetic analysis, fewer N-insertions in productive TCRs were reported among donors in an Asian-associated ancestry cluster than the roughly 670-donor mean. A few of the identified cytomegalovirus-associated TCR beta chains were confirmed in vitro to be specific for cytomegalovirus antigens. Compared with equally common non-associated chains, HLA-associated TCR beta chains in a later analysis were more clonally expanded and had lower generation probabilities. Because HLA typing was unavailable for some donors at each locus, only the typed subset was used in association tests. While some public TCRs were present in many individuals, most TCR sequences turned up only very rarely across donors. The 87-base-pair reads could not distinguish some IMGT-functional V segments, including TRBV6-2 and TRBV6-3, so those segments were excluded. In an earlier analysis of 587 of the donors, most TCR beta V segments were observed in productive rearrangements about 87% or about 30% of the time, broadly matching IMGT annotations. The earlier analysis of 587 of the donors excluded roughly 17 rarely observed V segments, including chromosome 9 orphons, because counts were too low. In a later analysis, the rate of TCR association differed among HLA loci, with DRB1 alleles having the most associated TCRs and HLA-C alleles having the fewest. A later genetic analysis associated a missense DCLRE1C variant with V-gene and J-gene trimming of TCR beta chains, and an independent cohort replicated the association. Several of the top co-occurrence clusters appeared to be linked to parvovirus B19, influenza, CMV and Epstein-Barr virus, according to a later analysis. A further reported finding was that TCR beta sequences accurately predicted the HLA-A and HLA-B alleles for most subjects in the first cohort. The authors suggested that the approach could potentially be extended to other disease states and immunological phenotypes. Strong co-occurrence of HLA alleles, especially DR and DQ, made assigning TCR associations to individual alleles difficult. Roughly uniform sequencing depth across donors was assumed in presence/absence analyses, although this assumption may not hold. A total of fewer than 200 TCR beta chains were listed by the study as associated with cytomegalovirus. The only immune exposure information available for the cohort was CMV serostatus. This cohort had only TCR beta chains sequenced, and the lack of alpha or paired-chain data limited which features could be detected. Specific HLA alleles were associated with some 15,000 TCR beta sequences at a false discovery rate of 0.05 in a later analysis. The classifier was reported to diagnose cytomegalovirus status with high specificity and sensitivity in both the original and validation cohorts. A group of highly shared sequence variants was considered likely to be a technical artifact of the sequencing pipeline. In a later analysis, most CMV-associated TCR beta chains were found to appear HLA-restricted, with HLA associations seemingly driven largely by CMV exposure. Linkage disequilibrium might explain the correlated functional status among segregating V segments, but an unknown experimental factor could not be ruled out.

Reading the germline V gene gives CDR1 SGHTA and CDR2 FQGNSA. Taken from cysteine to phenylalanine, the CDR3 has 15 residues. Just CDR3 DNA is preserved here, 45 bases in frame from base 1. V has 0 bases trimmed and J has 8 bases trimmed; junction bases matching no gene number 5. The receptor library was made with the immunoSEQ multiplex PCR assay. The multiplex PCR relied on a mix of 60 forward primers for TCR Vbeta segments and 13 reverse primers for TCR Jbeta segments. A multiplex PCR assay on genomic DNA amplified the CDR3 region of rearranged TCR beta genes. The Illumina HiSeq System was used to sequence the amplified TCR beta libraries as 87-base-pair reads. As for the authors' bioinformatics: A later analysis counted approximately 76 million unique TCR beta chains across the 650 to 800 repertoires, and 9.5 million to 11 million of these chains were shared by at least two donors. Raw reads were error-corrected and collapsed into unique sequences by a nearest-neighbor algorithm in which closely related sequences were merged to remove PCR and sequencing errors. CDR3 sequences were aligned to IMGT reference sequences to assign V, D and J gene segments. For a sequence to be retained, at least a six-nucleotide match to both a V gene segment and a J gene segment was required. A rearrangement was called productive if the CDR3 had no stop codons and remained in frame with V and J, and every other rearrangement was called non-productive. CDR3 was defined according to IMGT convention as the region running from the second conserved V-encoded cysteine to the conserved J-encoded phenylalanine. Sequences without an unambiguous match to a single V gene segment were excluded from the earlier analysis of about 600 of the donors. In an earlier analysis of approximately 560 of the donors, a V segment was called functional when productive rearrangements were above 56.7%, and segregating when the standard deviation between donors exceeded 5%. A statistical classification framework was built to diagnose cytomegalovirus status from the catalog of TCR beta chain sequences. In a later analysis, V and J genes were assigned by comparing TCR nucleotide sequences against IMGT/GENE-DB human TR gene sequences. Using the TCRdist pipeline, a later analysis assigned CDR3 sequences along with most-parsimonious VDJ recombination scenarios. In a later analysis, each TCR beta chain was defined by its CDR3 amino acid sequence together with its V-gene family, and reads without a unique V-gene family were excluded. In a later analysis, 550 to 650 highly shared, low-generation-probability nucleotide sequences were removed to address suspected cross-contamination and a sequencing artifact. A later analysis calculated a clonal expansion index for each public chain from normalized within-repertoire ranks of inferred template counts. A later analysis computed generation probabilities with a VDJ recombination model fitted to out-of-frame rearrangements, and checked the results against IGoR. In a later analysis, TCR-TCR, TCR-HLA and TCR-CMV co-occurrence was scored with hypergeometric tests, and a repertoire-size bias correction was applied to TCR pairs. False discovery rates were estimated in a later analysis by permuting HLA or CMV assignments 20 times. In a later analysis, co-occurring TCRs were grouped using DBSCAN, and TCRdist sequence similarity was added for clustering within HLA-allele-positive subsets. Repertoires with fewer than 30,000 or more than 120,000 public chains were left out of co-occurrence clustering, as were five repertoires with anomalous nucleotide sharing. TCRdb's version of the immuneACCESS table is confined to in-frame rearrangements and falls short of the full clone set. An unresolved V gene accounts for under half of the shortfall where checked; the remainder is of unknown origin. The V and J calls and clone size are taken from that table; D and trimming were inferred from the DNA. This sample is represented by some 130,000 clones; 80% of them were singletons. Jointly, the top ten make up approximately 1% of the sample.

The receptor was derived from a human donor in good health. Here the chain combines TRBV7-2 and TRBJ2-1, and TRBD2 aligns with 9 junction nucleotides. Input material: PBMCs. The bases are TGTGCCAGCAGCTTAGCGCGCGGGGGGGGCGATGAGCAGTTCTTC. It encodes CASSLARGGGDEQFF.